These 9 T cell receptor beta chains were all obtained from the same sample, sequenced in a study of blood T cell repertoires in COVID-19. Generated by immunoSEQ multiplex PCR, the TCRdb table keeps only in-frame clones and is missing some. Found here are roughly 20,000 clones, roughly 87% of them singletons; the top ten hold about 25%. The sample was peripheral blood. The source is a human donor with active COVID-19. The donor label of this sample is uncertain.

The genes are TRBV7-9 and TRBJ1-3; 10 bases line up with TRBD1. J gave up 8 bases and V 8 bases, and 12 bases lay outside the gene matches. The CDR3 runs 15 residues. Germline CDR1 is SEHNR and CDR2 is FQNEAQ (reference sequence). CDR3 in DNA: TGTGCCAGCTCCTGGGCGGGACAGGGGTCTGACACCATATATTTT. This codes for CASSWAGQGSDTIYF.

The rearrangement joins TRBV7-9 to TRBJ1-1; perhaps TRBD1 as D (5 bases). The CDR3 contains 12 residues. The germline V gene has CDR1 SEHNR and CDR2 FQNEAQ (reference sequence). The V and J ends lost 5 bases and 4 bases respectively, with 8 bases between them. This chain's CDR3 is CASSPGFTEAFF. The CDR3 nucleotides read TGTGCCAGCAGCCCAGGGTTCACTGAAGCTTTCTTT.

This clone was detected only a few times. CDR3 coding DNA: TGTGCCAGCAGCCCGCTAGCTTCGGGGGTTACGGCTGAAGCTTTCTTT. Its protein is CASSPLASGVTAEAFF. The rearrangement joins TRBV3-1 (or the pseudogene TRBV3-2) to TRBJ1-1, with D tentatively TRBD1 (5 bases). In germline, CDR1 is LGHDT, CDR2 YNNKEL (reference sequence). CDR3 size: 16 residues. Trimming took off 4 bases at V and 6 bases at J, with 21 bases between the two ends.

In regard to this clone: The same CDR3 is also encoded by other DNA sequences in this sample. The gene calls are TRBV5-4 and TRBJ1-2, with 9 nucleotides matching TRBD1. The length of the CDR3 is 15 residues. Losses at the gene ends were 4 bases for V and 1 base for J; bases not matched to a gene: 5. Germline CDR1 SGHNT, CDR2 YYREEE (reference sequence). The CDR3: CASSAWTGDNYGYTF. The DNA of the CDR3 is TGTGCCAGCAGCGCATGGACAGGGGATAACTATGGCTACACCTTC. Full variable domain (outside the CDR3, taken from reference TRBV5-4 and TRBJ1-2): ETGVTQSPTHLIKTRGQQVTLRCSSQSGHNTVSWYQQALGQGPQFIFQYYREEENGRGNFPPRFSGLQFPNYSSELNVNALELDDSALYLCASSAWTGDNYGYTFGSGTRLTVV.

This clone was recorded once. The chain couples TRBV6-2 or TRBV6-3 to TRBJ2-3; D is possibly TRBD1 (6 bases). V was cut by 0 bases and J by 2 bases, with 15 bases left in between. CDR1 and CDR2 (germline): MNHEY, SVGEGT. The CDR3 is 17 amino acids. The CDR3 protein is CASSYSIGDTFTDTQYF. For the CDR3, the DNA is TGTGCCAGCAGTTACTCGATTGGGGACACATTCACAGATACGCAGTATTTT.

This clone was observed once. J is TRBJ2-5 and V is TRBV25-1; a weak D match, TRBD2 (6 bases). The CDR3 runs to 16 residues. Germline V gene data show CDR1 as MGHDK and CDR2 as SYGVNS. Trimming stripped 2 bases from V and 2 bases from J, with 15 bases between. CDR3 sequence: CASSEAGLNFQETQYF. The DNA of the CDR3 is TGTGCCAGCAGTGAAGCGGGGCTAAACTTTCAAGAGACCCAGTACTTC.

This clone was recorded only once. The chain employs TRBV3-1 (or the pseudogene TRBV3-2) and TRBJ2-1; TRBD2 is a possible D gene (5 bases). Germline V gene sequence: CDR1 LGHDT, CDR2 YNNKEL (reference sequence). The ends were cut back, 1 base at V and 15 bases at J, with 10 bases in the middle. The CDR3 covers 11 residues. The CDR3 DNA sequence: TGTGCCAGCAGCCAAGGCGGGTTAAGGTTCTTC. Its translation: CASSQGGLRFF.

The CDR3 reads CAVRQAIIYEQYF. The CDR3 DNA reads TGTGCCGTCCGCCAGGCCATCATCTACGAGCAGTACTTC. The chain carries TRBV5-6 and TRBJ2-7; D remains ambiguous. Germline CDR1 reads SGHDT; CDR2 reads YYEEEE. V was pared by 10 bases and J by 3 bases, with 17 bases between. The CDR3 is made up of 13 amino acids.

This clone showed up just once. The chain joins TRBV10-3 to TRBJ2-7; TRBD1 agrees at 11 bases. This CDR3 has 15 residues. Germline V lookup: CDR1 ENHRY, CDR2 SYGVKD. V was pared by 0 bases and J by 5 bases, with 3 bases of the junction left unmatched. This CDR3 reads CAISESGQGVDEQYF. The CDR3 region has the DNA TGTGCCATCAGTGAGTCGGGACAGGGGGTAGACGAGCAGTACTTC.